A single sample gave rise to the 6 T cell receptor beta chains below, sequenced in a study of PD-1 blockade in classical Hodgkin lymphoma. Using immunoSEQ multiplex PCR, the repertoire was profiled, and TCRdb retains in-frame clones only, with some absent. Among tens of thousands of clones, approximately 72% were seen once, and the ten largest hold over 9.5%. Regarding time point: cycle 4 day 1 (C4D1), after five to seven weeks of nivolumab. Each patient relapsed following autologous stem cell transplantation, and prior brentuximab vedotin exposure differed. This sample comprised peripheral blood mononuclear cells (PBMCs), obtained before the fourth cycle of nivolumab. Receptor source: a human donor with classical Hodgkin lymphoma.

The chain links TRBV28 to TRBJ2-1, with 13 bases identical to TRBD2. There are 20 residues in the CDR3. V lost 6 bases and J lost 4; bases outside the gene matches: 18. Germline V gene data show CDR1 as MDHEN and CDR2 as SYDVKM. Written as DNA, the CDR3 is TGTGCCAGCAGACACCGACTTCCGGGACTAGCGGGAATAAGGTACAATGAGCAGTTCTTC. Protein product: CASRHRLPGLAGIRYNEQFF. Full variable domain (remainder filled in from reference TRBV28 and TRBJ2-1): DVKVTQSSRYLVKRTGEKVFLECVQDMDHENMFWYRQDPGLGLRLIYFSYDVKMKEKGDIPEGYSVSREKKERFSLILESASTNQTSMYLCASRHRLPGLAGIRYNEQFFGPGTRLTVL.

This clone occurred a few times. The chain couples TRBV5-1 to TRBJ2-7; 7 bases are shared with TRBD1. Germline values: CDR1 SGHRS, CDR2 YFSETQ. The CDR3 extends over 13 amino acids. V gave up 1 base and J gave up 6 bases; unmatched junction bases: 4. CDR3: CASSLSPGGEQYF. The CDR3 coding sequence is TGCGCCAGCAGCTTGTCTCCAGGGGGCGAGCAGTACTTC. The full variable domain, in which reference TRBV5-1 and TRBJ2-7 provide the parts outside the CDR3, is KAGVTQTPRYLIKTRGQQVTLSCSPISGHRSVSWYQQTPGQGLQFLFEYFSETQRNKGNFPGRFSGRQFSNSRSEMNVSTLELGDSALYLCASSLSPGGEQYFGPGTRLTVT.

CDR3: CSVLGAGTGKLFF. CDR3 in DNA: TGCAGCGTCCTGGGGGCAGGGACAGGAAAACTGTTTTTT. The chain has TRBV29-1 and TRBJ1-4; 8 nucleotides align to TRBD1. Germline trimming cut 6 bases from V and 10 bases from J; bases unmatched to any gene: 10. Germline V CDR1 and CDR2: SQVTM, ANQGSEA. This CDR3 contains 13 residues.

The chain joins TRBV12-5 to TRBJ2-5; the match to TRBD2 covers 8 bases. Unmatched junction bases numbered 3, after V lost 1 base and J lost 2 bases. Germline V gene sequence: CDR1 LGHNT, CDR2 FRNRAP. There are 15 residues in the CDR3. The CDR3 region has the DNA TGTGCTAGTGGTTTGGGGACTAGCAGTCAAGAGACCCAGTACTTC. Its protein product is CASGLGTSSQETQYF.

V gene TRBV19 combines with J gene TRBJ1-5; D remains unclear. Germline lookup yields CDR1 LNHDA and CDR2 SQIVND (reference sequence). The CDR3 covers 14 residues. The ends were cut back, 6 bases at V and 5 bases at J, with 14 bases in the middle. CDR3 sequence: CASSKTGFHQPQHF. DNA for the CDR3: TGTGCCAGTAGCAAAACGGGGTTCCATCAGCCCCAGCATTTT.

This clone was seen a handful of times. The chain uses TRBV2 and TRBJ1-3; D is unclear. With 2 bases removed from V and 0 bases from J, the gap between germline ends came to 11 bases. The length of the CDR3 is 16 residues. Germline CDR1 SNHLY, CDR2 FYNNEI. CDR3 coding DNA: TGTGCCAGCAGTGAACGAGCCTCGCGCTCTGGAAACACCATATATTTT. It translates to CASSERASRSGNTIYF.